The sequence of this TCR beta chain was determined in a study of regulatory T cells in long-lasting Graves disease. Overall study results and limits: Newly diagnosed disease favored TRBV20-1 and TRBJ2-1 over persistent disease.

CDR1 is MNHEY, CDR2 SVGEGT, per germline. The CDR3 has 15 residues. V lost 6 bases and J lost 5; bases outside the gene matches: 10. This clonotype was recorded many times. Antigen specificity is unknown. As to time point: newly diagnosed GD, antithyroid drugs for less than 3 months. Construction of the TCR library relied on RNA isolated from PBMCs. Through Arm-PCR of CDR3 regions and iRepertoire HTBI primers, TCR beta libraries were built. TCRdb independently ran MiXCR on the multiplex PCR reads; one entry per CDR3 protein. The table includes some 400,000 distinct CDR3 sequences, about 15% detected once. The data also belong to a second study, concerning T cells in Graves' hyperthyroidism and ophthalmopathy. That study reports: The diagnoses drew upon clinical symptoms, serum thyroxine and TRAb, thyroid ultrasound and orbital computed tomography. Researchers ran a first-round RT-PCR on the TCR CDR3 using the HTBI primer set.

This clonotype was obtained from a woman in her 30s with Graves disease. The sequences come from peripheral blood mononuclear cells (PBMCs), collected at new diagnosis, from a patient treated with antithyroid drugs. V and J are TRBV6-2 or TRBV6-3 and TRBJ2-3; 8 nucleotides agree with TRBD2. This CDR3 reads CASRPGLGTLDTQYF. The CDR3 region has the DNA TGTGCCAGCAGGCCGGGACTAGGCACACTAGATACGCAGTATTTT.